This TCR beta chain was found in a study of CD8+ T cells in alopecia areata. Germline assignment: CDR1 SGHNT and CDR2 YYREEE (reference sequence). Trimming left V 0 bases short and J 6 bases short, with 12 bases between. The CDR3 contains 14 residues. Sequencing used cDNA as its template, made by extracting RNA and reverse transcribing it. Method: immunoSEQ multiplex PCR; TCRdb's copy keeps in-frame clones and lacks some. In the table there are about 120,000 clones, about 47% of which are singletons. The clonotype comes from a human donor with alopecia areata. The sequencing used CD8+ T cells sorted from blood, collected at week 0. This chain connects TRBV5-4 to TRBJ1-2; D unresolved. The CDR3 nucleotides are TGTGCCAGCAGCTTGGTTCCGAGCGCGGATGGCTACACCTTC. Its protein product is CASSLVPSADGYTF.